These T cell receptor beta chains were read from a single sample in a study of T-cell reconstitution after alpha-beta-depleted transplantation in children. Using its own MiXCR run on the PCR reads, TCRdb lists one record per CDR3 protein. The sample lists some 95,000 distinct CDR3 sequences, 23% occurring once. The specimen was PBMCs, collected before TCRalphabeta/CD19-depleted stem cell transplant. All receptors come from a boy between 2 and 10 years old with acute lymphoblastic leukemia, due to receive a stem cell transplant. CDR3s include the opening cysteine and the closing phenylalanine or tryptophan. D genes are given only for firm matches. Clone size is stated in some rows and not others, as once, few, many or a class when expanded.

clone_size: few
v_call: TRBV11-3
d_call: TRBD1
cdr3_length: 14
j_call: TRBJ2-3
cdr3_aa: CASSAGTVTDTQYF
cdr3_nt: TGTGCCAGCAGCGCCGGGACAGTCACAGATACGCAGTATTTT

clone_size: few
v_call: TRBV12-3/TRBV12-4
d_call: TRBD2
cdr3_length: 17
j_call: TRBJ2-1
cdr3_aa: CASSSPRERRATNEQFF
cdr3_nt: TGTGCCAGCAGTTCGCCGCGGGAGCGGAGGGCGACCAATGAGCAGTTCTTC

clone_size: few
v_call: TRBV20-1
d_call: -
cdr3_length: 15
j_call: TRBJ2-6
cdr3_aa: CSALNLPSGANVLTF
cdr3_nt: TGCAGTGCGCTTAATCTACCCTCTGGGGCCAACGTCCTGACTTTC

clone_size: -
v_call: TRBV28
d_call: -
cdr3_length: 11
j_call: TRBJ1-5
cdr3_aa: CASSSRQPQHF
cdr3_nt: TGTGCCAGCAGTTCAAGGCAGCCCCAGCATTTT

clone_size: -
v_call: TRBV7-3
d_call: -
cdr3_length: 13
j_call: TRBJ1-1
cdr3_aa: CASSLRSDTEAFF
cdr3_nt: TGTGCCAGCAGCTTAAGGTCGGACACTGAAGCTTTCTTT

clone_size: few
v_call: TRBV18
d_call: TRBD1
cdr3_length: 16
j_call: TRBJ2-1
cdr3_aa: CASSQEGASSYNEQFF
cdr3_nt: TGTGCCAGCTCGCAAGAGGGGGCCAGCTCCTACAATGAGCAGTTCTTC

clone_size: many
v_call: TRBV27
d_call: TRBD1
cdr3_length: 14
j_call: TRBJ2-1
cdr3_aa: CASSPDRGSLEQFF
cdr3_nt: TGTGCCAGCAGTCCTGACAGGGGAAGTTTGGAGCAGTTCTTC

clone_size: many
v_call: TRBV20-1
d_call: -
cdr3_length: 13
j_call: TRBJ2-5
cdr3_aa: CSARHIGQETQYF
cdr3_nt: TGCAGTGCTAGGCACATCGGCCAAGAGACCCAGTACTTC

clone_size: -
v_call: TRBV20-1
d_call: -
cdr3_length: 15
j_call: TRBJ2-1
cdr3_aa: CSATNRAGGYNEQFF
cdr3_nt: TGCAGTGCTACTAACCGGGCTGGGGGTTACAATGAGCAGTTCTTC

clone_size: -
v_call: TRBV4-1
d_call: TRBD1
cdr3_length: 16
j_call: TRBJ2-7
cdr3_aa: CASSQAGDRATYEQYF
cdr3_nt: TGCGCCAGCAGCCAAGCTGGGGACAGGGCAACCTACGAGCAGTACTTC

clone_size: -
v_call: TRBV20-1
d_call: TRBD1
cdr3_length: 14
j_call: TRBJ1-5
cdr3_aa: CSASVDRVNQPQHF
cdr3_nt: TGCAGTGCTAGTGTGGACAGGGTCAATCAGCCCCAGCATTTT

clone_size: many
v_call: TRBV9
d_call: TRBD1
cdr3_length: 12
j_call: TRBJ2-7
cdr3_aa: CASSTTGDEQYF
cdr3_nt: TGTGCCAGCAGCACTACAGGGGACGAGCAGTACTTC

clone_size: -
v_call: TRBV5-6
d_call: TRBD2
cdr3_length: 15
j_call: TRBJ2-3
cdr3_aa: CASSTGLANTDTQYF
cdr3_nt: TGTGCCAGCAGTACGGGACTAGCCAACACAGATACGCAGTATTTT

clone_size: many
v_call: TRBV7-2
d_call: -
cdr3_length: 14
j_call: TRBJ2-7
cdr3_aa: CASSLVSPPYEQYF
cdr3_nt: TGTGCCAGCAGCTTAGTCTCTCCGCCCTACGAGCAGTACTTC

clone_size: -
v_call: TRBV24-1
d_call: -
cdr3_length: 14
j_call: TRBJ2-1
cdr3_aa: CATSDVLWGNEQFF
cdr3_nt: TGTGCCACCAGTGATGTCTTGTGGGGGAATGAGCAGTTCTTC